The T cell receptor beta chain under discussion was sequenced for a study of response to subunit inactivated influenza vaccine. TCRdb re-derived calls from the RT-PCR reads in MiXCR, one entry per CDR3 protein. In the table there are more than 450,000 distinct CDR3 sequences, roughly 10% of which are singletons. This clonotype was seen more than once but under ten times. The length of the CDR3 is 15 residues. The V gene lost 0 bases and the J gene lost 2 bases, with 11 bases spanning the gap. Looked up from germline, CDR1 is MGHDK and CDR2 is SYGVNS. These data also featured in a second study, about T cells expressing NK-cell markers. From that study: Synthesis of TCR beta cDNA relied on 5'RACE template switching carrying UMIs. What remained unclear was the HCMV specificity of expanded NKG2C+ T cell clones.

The origin of this receptor is a man aged 50 to 60 who received an inactivated influenza vaccine. This chain links TRBV25-1 with TRBJ2-7, with D perhaps TRBD1 (5 bases). The specimen was PBMCs from blood, collected on the day of vaccination. DNA for the CDR3: TGTGCCAGCAGTGAATATCTCAGGGCTACCTACGAGCAGTACTTC. It yields the protein CASSEYLRATYEQYF.